This TCR beta chain was identified in a study of T cell responses to AZD1222 COVID-19 vaccine. Study background: Pooling of second doses given at about 4 or about 12 weeks was done.

Only in-frame clones appear in the TCRdb table, and some are missing; sequencing was by immunoSEQ multiplex PCR. The table records more than 80,000 clones, approximately 85% of them present only once. Study-wide results and caveats: After two AZD1222 doses, spike-specific TCR breadth and depth rose versus day 0. Among those given AZD1222, only six were seropositive at baseline. In all cases, repertoires were sampled only after the peak T cell response.

Points on this clone: The antigen is undetermined.

In germline, CDR1 is MDHEN, CDR2 SYDVKM. Trimming at V came to 6 bases and at J to 0 bases, leaving 9 bases not matched to a gene. This CDR3 comprises 16 residues. V and J are TRBV28 and TRBJ2-3; TRBD2 matches at 7 bases. This specimen was peripheral blood, taken on day 0 of AZD1222 vaccination. This TCR was sampled from an adult in good health. CDR3 sequence: CASSPLAAPSTDTQYF. CDR3 sequence (DNA): TGTGCCAGCAGCCCTCTAGCGGCCCCTAGCACAGATACGCAGTATTTT.